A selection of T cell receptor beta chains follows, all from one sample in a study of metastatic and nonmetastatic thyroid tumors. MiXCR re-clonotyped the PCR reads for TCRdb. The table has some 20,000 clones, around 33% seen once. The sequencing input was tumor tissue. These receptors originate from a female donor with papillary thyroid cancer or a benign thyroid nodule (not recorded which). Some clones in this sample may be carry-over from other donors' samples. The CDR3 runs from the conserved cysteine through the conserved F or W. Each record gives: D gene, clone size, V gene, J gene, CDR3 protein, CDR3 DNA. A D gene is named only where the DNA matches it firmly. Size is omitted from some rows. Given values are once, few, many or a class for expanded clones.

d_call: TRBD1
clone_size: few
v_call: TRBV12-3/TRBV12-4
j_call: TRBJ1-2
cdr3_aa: CASSVTGGTDGYTF
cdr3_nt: TGTGCCAGCAGTGTGACAGGGGGCACAGATGGCTACACCTTC

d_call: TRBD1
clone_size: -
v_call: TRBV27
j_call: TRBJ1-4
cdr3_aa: CASSPTGGMSEKLFF
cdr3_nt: TGTGCCAGCAGTCCCACAGGGGGAATGAGTGAAAAACTGTTTTTT

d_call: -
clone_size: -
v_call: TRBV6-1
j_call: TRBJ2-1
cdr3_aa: CASLQGAGYNEQFF
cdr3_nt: TGTGCCAGCCTACAGGGTGCCGGCTACAATGAGCAGTTCTTC

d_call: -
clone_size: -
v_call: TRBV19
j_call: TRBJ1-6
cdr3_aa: CASSPRGDSPLHF
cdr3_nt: TGTGCCAGTAGTCCGAGGGGGGATTCACCCCTCCACTTT

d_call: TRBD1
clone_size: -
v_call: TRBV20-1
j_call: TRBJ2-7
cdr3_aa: CSGGTGGNIIYEQYF
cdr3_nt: TGCAGTGGTGGGACAGGGGGGAATATTATCTACGAGCAGTACTTC

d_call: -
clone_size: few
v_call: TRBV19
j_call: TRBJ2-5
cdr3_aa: CASSMVARWGETQYF
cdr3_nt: TGTGCCAGTAGTATGGTGGCCCGCTGGGGGGAGACCCAGTACTTC

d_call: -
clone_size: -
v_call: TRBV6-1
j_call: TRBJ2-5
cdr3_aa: CASIFPGARETQYF
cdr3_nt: TGTGCCAGCATATTTCCTGGGGCTCGAGAGACCCAGTACTTC

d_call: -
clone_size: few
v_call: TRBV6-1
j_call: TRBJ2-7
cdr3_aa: CASTSGHGYEQYF
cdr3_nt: TGTGCCAGCACCTCAGGGCACGGTTACGAGCAGTACTTC

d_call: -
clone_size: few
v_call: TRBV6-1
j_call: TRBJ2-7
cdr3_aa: CASSRDGSSYEQYF
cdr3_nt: TGTGCCAGCAGTAGGGACGGGAGCTCCTACGAGCAGTACTTC

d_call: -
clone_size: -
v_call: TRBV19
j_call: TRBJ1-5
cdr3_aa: CASSQNSFQPQHF
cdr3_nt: TGTGCCAGTAGCCAAAACTCTTTTCAGCCCCAGCATTTT

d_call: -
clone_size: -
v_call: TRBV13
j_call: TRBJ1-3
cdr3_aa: CASSLRALRNTIYF
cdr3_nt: TGTGCCAGCAGCTTAAGGGCCTTGAGGAACACCATATATTTT

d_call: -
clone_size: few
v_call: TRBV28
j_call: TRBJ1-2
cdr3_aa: CASKAPAGGYTF
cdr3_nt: TGTGCCAGCAAAGCCCCGGCGGGTGGCTACACCTTC

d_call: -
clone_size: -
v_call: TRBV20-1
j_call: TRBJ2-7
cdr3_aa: CSARESSYEQYF
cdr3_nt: TGCAGTGCTAGGGAAAGCTCCTACGAGCAGTACTTC

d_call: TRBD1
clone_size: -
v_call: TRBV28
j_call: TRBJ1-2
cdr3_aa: CASSLDRGGYTF
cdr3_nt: TGTGCCAGCAGTTTGGACAGGGGTGGCTACACCTTC

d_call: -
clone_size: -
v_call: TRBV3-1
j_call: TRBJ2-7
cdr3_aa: CASSQGAGLAYEQYF
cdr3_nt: TGTGCCAGCAGCCAAGGGGCAGGGCTCGCCTACGAGCAGTACTTC

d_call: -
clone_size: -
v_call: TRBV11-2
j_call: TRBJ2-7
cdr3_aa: CASSLVGGVPSYEQYF
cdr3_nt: TGTGCCAGCAGCTTAGTTGGCGGGGTCCCCTCCTACGAGCAGTACTTC

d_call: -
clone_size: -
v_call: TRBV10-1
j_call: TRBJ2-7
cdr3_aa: CASSTGTLTYEQYF
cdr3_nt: TGCGCCAGCAGTACGGGGACTTTAACCTACGAGCAGTACTTC

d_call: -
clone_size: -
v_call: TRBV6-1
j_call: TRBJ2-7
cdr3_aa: CASTPGGHHYEQYF
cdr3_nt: TGTGCCAGCACCCCCGGGGGACACCACTACGAGCAGTACTTC

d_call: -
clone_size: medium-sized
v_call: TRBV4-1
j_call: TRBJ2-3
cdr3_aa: CASSQEELRTDTQYF
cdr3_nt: TGCGCCAGCAGCCAAGAGGAACTACGCACAGATACGCAGTATTTT

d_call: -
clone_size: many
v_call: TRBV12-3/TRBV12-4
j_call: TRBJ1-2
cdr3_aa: CASSLGSGPNYGYTF
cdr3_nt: TGTGCCAGCAGTTTAGGTTCCGGGCCGAACTATGGCTACACCTTC

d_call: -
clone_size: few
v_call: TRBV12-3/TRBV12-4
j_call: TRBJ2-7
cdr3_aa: CASSSYGSPYEQYF
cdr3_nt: TGTGCCAGCAGTTCTTACGGCTCGCCCTACGAGCAGTACTTC

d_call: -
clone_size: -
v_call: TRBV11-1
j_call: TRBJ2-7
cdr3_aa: CASSQITAFSSYEQYF
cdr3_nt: TGTGCCAGCAGCCAAATTACAGCTTTTTCCTCCTACGAGCAGTACTTC

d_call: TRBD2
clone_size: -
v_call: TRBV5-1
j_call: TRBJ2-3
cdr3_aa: CASSHQLAGAGDTQYF
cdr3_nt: TGCGCCAGCAGCCACCAACTAGCGGGAGCGGGAGATACGCAGTATTTT

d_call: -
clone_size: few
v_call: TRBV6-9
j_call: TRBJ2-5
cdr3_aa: CASSLGLTTGEGETQYF
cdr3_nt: TGTGCCAGCAGCTTAGGCCTTACGACAGGGGAGGGGGAGACCCAGTACTTC

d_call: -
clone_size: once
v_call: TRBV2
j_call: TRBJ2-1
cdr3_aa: CASSEGSLADYNEQFF
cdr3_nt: TGTGCCAGCAGTGAAGGTTCACTAGCAGACTACAATGAGCAGTTCTTC

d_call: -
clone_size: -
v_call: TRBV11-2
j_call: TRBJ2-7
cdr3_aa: CASSLEYSEPRDHEQYF
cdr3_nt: TGTGCCAGCAGCTTAGAGTATTCGGAGCCCCGAGACCACGAGCAGTACTTC

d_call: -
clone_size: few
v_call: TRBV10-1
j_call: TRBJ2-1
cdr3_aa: CASSESLSGGRDEQFF
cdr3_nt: TGCGCCAGCAGTGAGTCTCTCTCAGGGGGGCGGGATGAGCAGTTCTTC

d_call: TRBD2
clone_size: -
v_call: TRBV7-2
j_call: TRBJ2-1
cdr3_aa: CASSSAGGTSRSNEQFF
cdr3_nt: TGTGCCAGCAGCTCCGCCGGCGGGACTAGTCGGTCCAATGAGCAGTTCTTC

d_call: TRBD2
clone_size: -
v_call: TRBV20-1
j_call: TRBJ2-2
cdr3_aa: CSARPGLAGTGELFF
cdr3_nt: TGCAGTGCTAGACCAGGCCTAGCGGGCACCGGGGAGCTGTTTTTT

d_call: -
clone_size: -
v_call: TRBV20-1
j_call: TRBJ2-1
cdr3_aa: CSARAGTQQFF
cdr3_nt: TGCAGTGCTAGGGCGGGGACTCAGCAGTTCTTC

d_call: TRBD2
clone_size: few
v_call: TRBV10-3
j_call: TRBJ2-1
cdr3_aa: CAISDDTSGDNEQFF
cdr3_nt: TGTGCCATCAGTGACGACACTAGCGGAGACAATGAGCAGTTCTTC

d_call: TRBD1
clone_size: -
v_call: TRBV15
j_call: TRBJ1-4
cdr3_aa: CATSRATGGGEKLFF
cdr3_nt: TGTGCCACCAGCAGAGCGACAGGGGGCGGTGAAAAACTGTTTTTT

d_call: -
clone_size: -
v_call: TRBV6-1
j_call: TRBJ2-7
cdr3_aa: CASSPGSYEQYF
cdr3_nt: TGTGCCAGCAGCCCCGGGTCTTACGAGCAGTACTTC

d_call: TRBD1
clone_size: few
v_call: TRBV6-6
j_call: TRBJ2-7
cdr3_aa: CASSYGQVAVQYF
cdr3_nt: TGTGCCAGCAGTTACGGACAGGTTGCAGTACAGTACTTC

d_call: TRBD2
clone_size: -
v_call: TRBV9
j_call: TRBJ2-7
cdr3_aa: CASSRTSGRSPSSYEQYF
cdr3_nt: TGTGCCAGCAGCCGGACTAGCGGGAGGTCCCCGAGCTCCTACGAGCAGTACTTC

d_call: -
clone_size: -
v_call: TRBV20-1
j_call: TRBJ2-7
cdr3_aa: CSAPRPFERASYEQYF
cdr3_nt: TGCAGTGCCCCTCGGCCCTTTGAGCGGGCCTCCTACGAGCAGTACTTC